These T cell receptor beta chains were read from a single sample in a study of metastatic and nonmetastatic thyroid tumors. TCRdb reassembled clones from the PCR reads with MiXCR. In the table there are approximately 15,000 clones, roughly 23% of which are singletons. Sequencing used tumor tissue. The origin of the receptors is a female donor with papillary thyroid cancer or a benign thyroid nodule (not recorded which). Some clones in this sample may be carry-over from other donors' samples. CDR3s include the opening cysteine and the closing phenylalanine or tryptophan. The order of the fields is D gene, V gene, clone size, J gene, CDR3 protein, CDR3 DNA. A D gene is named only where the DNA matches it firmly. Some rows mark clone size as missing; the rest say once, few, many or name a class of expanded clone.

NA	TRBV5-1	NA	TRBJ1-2	CASSLETENYGYTF	TGCGCCAGCAGCTTGGAGACTGAAAACTATGGCTACACCTTC
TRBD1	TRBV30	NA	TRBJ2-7	CAWESLEPGQGAGEQYF	TGTGCCTGGGAGTCATTAGAGCCGGGACAGGGGGCCGGCGAGCAGTACTTC
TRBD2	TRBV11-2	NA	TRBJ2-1	CASSRISGRALHNEQFF	TGTGCCAGCAGCCGGATTAGCGGGAGGGCCCTCCACAATGAGCAGTTCTTC
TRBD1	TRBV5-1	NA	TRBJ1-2	CASSSDRGLYGYTF	TGCGCCAGCAGCTCCGACAGGGGGCTTTATGGCTACACCTTC
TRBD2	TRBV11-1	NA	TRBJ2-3	CASSLGLREGQLPQYF	TGTGCCAGCAGCTTAGGACTGCGGGAGGGCCAGCTCCCGCAGTATTTT
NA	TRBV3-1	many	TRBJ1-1	CAGSQAGGVGAFF	TGTGCCGGCAGCCAAGCCGGAGGGGTAGGAGCTTTCTTT
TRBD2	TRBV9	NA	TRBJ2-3	CASSVGVAGGPDTQYF	TGTGCCAGCAGCGTAGGAGTAGCGGGAGGGCCAGATACGCAGTATTTT
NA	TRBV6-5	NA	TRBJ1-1	CASSYSGVGTEAFF	TGTGCCAGCAGTTACTCAGGGGTCGGCACTGAAGCTTTCTTT
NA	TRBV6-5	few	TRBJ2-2	CASSWLQAEGPGELFF	TGTGCCAGCAGTTGGTTACAGGCGGAGGGACCCGGGGAGCTGTTTTTT
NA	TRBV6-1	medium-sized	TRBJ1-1	CASRGDMNTEAFF	TGTGCCAGCAGAGGGGACATGAACACTGAAGCTTTCTTT
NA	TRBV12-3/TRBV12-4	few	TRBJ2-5	CASSTSHQETQYF	TGTGCCAGCAGCACTAGCCATCAAGAGACCCAGTACTTC
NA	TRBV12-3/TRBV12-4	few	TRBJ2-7	CASSLGPPYEQYF	TGTGCCAGCAGCCTAGGGCCGCCCTACGAGCAGTACTTC
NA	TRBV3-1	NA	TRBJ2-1	CASSQALRVSNEQFF	TGTGCCAGCAGCCAAGCGTTGAGGGTTTCCAATGAGCAGTTCTTC
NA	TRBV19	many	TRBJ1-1	CASSIGPKTEAFF	TGTGCCAGTAGTATTGGGCCAAAGACTGAAGCTTTCTTT
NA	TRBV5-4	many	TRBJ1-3	CASSRDSSSGNTIYF	TGTGCCAGCAGCCGAGACAGCTCCTCTGGAAACACCATATATTTT
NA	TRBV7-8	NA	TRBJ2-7	CASSLEGGSTSEQYF	TGTGCCAGCAGCTTAGAAGGGGGGTCCACTTCCGAGCAGTACTTC
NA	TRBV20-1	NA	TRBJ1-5	CSARDSEQPQHF	TGCAGTGCTAGAGATTCAGAACAGCCCCAGCATTTT
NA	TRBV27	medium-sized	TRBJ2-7	CASRRTDSSYEQYF	TGTGCCAGCCGGCGAACGGACAGCTCCTACGAGCAGTACTTC
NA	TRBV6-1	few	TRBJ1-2	CASTSDPADGYTF	TGTGCCAGCACCTCGGACCCCGCGGATGGCTACACCTTC
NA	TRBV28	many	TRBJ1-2	CASSFFPAREDGYTF	TGTGCCAGCAGTTTCTTCCCAGCCCGCGAGGATGGCTACACCTTC
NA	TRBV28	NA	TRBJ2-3	CASSRSGHTDTQYF	TGTGCCAGCAGTAGGTCGGGACATACAGATACGCAGTATTTT
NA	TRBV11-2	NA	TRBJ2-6	CASSLVATGANVLTF	TGTGCCAGTAGCTTAGTGGCTACTGGGGCCAACGTCCTGACTTTC
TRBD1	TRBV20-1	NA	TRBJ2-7	CSAMRRDRVGWEQYF	TGCAGTGCCATGCGCCGGGACAGGGTCGGTTGGGAGCAGTACTTC
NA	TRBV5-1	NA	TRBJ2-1	CASSLGSPINEQFF	TGCGCCAGCAGCTTGGGGAGTCCTATCAATGAGCAGTTCTTC
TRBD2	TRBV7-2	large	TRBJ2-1	CASSSGLAGGNEQFF	TGTGCCAGCAGCTCGGGACTAGCGGGAGGTAATGAGCAGTTCTTC
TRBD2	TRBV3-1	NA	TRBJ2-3	CASSQDSWGGGTDTQYF	TGTGCCAGCAGCCAAGATTCCTGGGGAGGGGGCACAGATACGCAGTATTTT
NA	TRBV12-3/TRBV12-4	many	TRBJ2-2	CASSLNQGTGELFF	TGTGCCAGCAGCTTGAATCAGGGAACCGGGGAGCTGTTTTTT
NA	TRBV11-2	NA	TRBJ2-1	CASSLYRPDNEQFF	TGTGCCAGCAGCTTATACCGGCCAGACAATGAGCAGTTCTTC
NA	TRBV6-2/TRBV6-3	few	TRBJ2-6	CASSYDSSGANVLTF	TGTGCCAGCAGTTACGACAGCTCTGGGGCCAACGTCCTGACTTTC
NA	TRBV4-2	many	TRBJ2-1	CASSQDTLDEQFF	TGTGCCAGCAGCCAAGATACGCTGGATGAGCAGTTCTTC
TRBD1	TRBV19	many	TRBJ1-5	CASSITGGGNQPQHF	TGTGCCAGTAGTATAACAGGGGGCGGGAATCAGCCCCAGCATTTT
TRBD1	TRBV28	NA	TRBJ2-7	CASRRDRVSEQYF	TGTGCCAGCAGACGGGACAGGGTGAGTGAGCAGTACTTC
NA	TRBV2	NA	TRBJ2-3	CASSRTTGDTQYF	TGTGCCAGCAGTAGGACTACGGGAGATACGCAGTATTTT
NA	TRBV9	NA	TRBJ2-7	CASSVGGGGQYEQYF	TGTGCCAGCAGCGTAGGGGGAGGGGGCCAATACGAGCAGTACTTC
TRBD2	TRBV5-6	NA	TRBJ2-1	CASSVDSGTNYNEQFF	TGTGCCAGCAGCGTCGATTCCGGGACTAACTACAATGAGCAGTTCTTC
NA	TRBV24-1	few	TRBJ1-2	CATSDRGWYGYTF	TGTGCCACCAGTGATAGGGGGTGGTATGGCTACACCTTC
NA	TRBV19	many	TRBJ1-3	CASSRVDSGNTIYF	TGTGCCAGTAGTAGAGTCGACTCTGGAAACACCATATATTTT
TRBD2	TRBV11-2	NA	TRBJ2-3	CASISGMGGSWSDTRYF	TGTGCCAGCATCTCCGGGATGGGCGGGAGTTGGTCAGATACGCGGTATTTT
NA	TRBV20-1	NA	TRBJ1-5	CSARPSNQPQHF	TGCAGTGCTAGACCTAGTAATCAGCCCCAGCATTTT
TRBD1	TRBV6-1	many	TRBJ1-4	CASSNDRGGNEKLFF	TGTGCCAGCAGTAACGACAGGGGGGGGAATGAAAAACTGTTTTTT